This TCR beta chain came from a study of cytomegalovirus exposure and HLA in healthy donors. Study-level points and caveats: Accurate HLA-A and HLA-B prediction from TCR beta sequences was reported for most subjects. TCR beta chains numbering some 160 were designated cytomegalovirus-associated.

This CDR3 region has 15 residues. V shed 4 bases, J shed 7 bases, and the junction held 10 bases outside the gene matches. Germline loops: CDR1 SGHTA, CDR2 FQGTGA. PCR involved 60 Vbeta and 13 Jbeta primers. Measured with immunoSEQ multiplex PCR; TCRdb has only the in-frame clones, and not every one. The data hold approximately 100,000 clones, with around three quarters observed a single time. Turning to this clone: The antigen is not known.

The receptor was isolated from a man in his 60s in good health and CMV-seropositive. Sequencing used PBMCs. The chain employs TRBV7-3 and TRBJ2-1, with 7 positions matching TRBD2. This chain's CDR3 is CASSSTSYSGNEQFF. CDR3 DNA sequence: TGTGCCAGCAGCTCGACTAGCTACTCTGGGAATGAGCAGTTCTTC.